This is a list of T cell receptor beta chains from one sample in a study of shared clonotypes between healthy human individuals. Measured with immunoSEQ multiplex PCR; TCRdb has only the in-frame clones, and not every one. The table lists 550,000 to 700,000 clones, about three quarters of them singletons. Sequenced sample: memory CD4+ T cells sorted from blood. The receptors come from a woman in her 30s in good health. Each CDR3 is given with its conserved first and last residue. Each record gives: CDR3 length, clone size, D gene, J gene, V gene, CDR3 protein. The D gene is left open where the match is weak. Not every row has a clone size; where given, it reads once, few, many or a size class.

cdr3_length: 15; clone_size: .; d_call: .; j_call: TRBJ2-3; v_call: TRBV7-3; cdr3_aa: CASSTQRGGTDTQYF
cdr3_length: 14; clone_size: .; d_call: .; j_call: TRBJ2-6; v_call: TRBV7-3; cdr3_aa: CASSAGPGANVLTF
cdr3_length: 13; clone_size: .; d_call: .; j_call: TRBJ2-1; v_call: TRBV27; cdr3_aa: CASSPTGNNEQFF
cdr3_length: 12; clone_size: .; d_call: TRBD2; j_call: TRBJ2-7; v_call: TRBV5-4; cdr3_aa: CASSSDGREQYF
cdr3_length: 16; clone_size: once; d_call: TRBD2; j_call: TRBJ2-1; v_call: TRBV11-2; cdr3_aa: CASSPRLAGGYNEQFF
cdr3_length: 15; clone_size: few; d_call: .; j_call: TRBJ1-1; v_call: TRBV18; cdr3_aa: CASSPPGLPNTEAFF
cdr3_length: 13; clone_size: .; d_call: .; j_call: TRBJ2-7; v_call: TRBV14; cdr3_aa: CASSHYREYEQYF
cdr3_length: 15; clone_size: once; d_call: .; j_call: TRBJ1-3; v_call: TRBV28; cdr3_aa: CATGGGVISGNTIYF
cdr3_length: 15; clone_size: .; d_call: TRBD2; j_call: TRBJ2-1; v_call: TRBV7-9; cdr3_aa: CASSLELAGASEQFF
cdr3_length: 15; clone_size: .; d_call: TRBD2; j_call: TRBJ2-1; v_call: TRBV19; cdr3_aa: CASSTGTSGYNEQFF
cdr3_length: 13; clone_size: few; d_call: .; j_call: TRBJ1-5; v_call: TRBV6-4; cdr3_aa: CASSQDSNQPQHF
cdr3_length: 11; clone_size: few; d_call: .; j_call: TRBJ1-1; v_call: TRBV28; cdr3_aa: CASSLPRQFFF
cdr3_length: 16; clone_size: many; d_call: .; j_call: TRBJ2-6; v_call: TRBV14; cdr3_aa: CASSQDTASGANVLTF
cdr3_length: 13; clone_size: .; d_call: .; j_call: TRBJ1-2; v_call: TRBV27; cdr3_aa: CASRTESNYGYTF
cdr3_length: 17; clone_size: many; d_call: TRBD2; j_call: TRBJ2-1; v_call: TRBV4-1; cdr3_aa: CASSQDRLIAGYNEQFF
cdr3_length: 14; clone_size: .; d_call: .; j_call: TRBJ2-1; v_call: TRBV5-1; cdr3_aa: CASSWGLDGDEQFF
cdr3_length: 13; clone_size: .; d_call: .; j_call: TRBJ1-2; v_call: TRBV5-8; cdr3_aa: CASSSRGNYGYTF
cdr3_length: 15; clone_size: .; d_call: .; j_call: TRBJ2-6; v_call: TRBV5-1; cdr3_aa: CASSPWTDLANVLTF
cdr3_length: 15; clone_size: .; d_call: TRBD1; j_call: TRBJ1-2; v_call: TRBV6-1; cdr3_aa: CASSTTGQFNYGYTF
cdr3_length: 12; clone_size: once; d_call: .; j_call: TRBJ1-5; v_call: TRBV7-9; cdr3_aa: CASSAAEGPQHF
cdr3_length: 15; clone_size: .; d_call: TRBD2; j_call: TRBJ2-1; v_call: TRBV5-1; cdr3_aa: CASSFLAGEGNEQFF
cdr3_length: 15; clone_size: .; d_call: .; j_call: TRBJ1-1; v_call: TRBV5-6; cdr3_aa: CASSLRIQTNTEAFF
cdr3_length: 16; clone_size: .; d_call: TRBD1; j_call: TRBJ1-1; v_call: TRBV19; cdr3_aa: CASSIVWTGANTEAFF
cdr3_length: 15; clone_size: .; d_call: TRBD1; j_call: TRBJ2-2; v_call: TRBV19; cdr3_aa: CASSDGTANTGELFF
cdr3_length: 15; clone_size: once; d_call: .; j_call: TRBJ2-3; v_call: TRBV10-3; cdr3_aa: CAISQTPGGTDTQYF
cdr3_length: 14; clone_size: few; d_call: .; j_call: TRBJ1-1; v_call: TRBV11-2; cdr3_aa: CASSLNHLGTEAFF